A single sample gave rise to the 16 T cell receptor beta chains below, sequenced in a study of blood T cell repertoires in COVID-19. The protocol was immunoSEQ multiplex PCR, while the TCRdb copy is restricted to in-frame clones and leaves out a portion. The sample shows more than 60,000 clones, roughly 85% of them seen only once. Sequenced sample: peripheral blood. These receptors all stem from a human donor in a cohort sampled during active COVID-19.

This clone was observed once. The rearrangement joins TRBV7-3 to TRBJ2-1; TRBD1 aligns across 10 bases. With 5 bases clipped from V and 1 base from J, the junction kept 8 bases outside the gene matches. The CDR3 length is 17 residues. Per the germline V gene, CDR1 is SGHTA and CDR2 is FQGTGA. CDR3 residues: CASSTRQGAGSYNEQFF. In nucleotides, the CDR3 is TGTGCCAGCAGCACCCGACAGGGGGCTGGGTCCTACAATGAGCAGTTCTTC.

This chain connects TRBV3-1 (or the pseudogene TRBV3-2) to TRBJ2-5; TRBD2 matches 11 bases. The CDR3 extends over 13 amino acids. Germline trimming cut 4 bases from V and 7 bases from J; bases unmatched to any gene: 2. CDR1 is LGHDT and CDR2 is YNNKEL in the germline V gene (reference sequence). The CDR3 protein is CASSPGLAGTQYF. CDR3 in DNA: TGTGCCAGCAGCCCAGGACTAGCGGGGACCCAGTACTTC.

The chain recombines TRBV5-1 with TRBJ1-1, with a weak D call TRBD1 (6 bases). The CDR3 loop spans 14 amino acids. Per the germline V gene, CDR1 is SGHRS and CDR2 is YFSETQ. V lost 5 bases to trimming and J lost 1 base, with 12 bases between them. The CDR3 is CASRETGRNTEAFF. The CDR3 nucleotides read TGCGCCAGCAGAGAGACAGGCAGGAACACTGAAGCTTTCTTT.

The chain links TRBV2 to TRBJ1-1, with D unresolved. This CDR3 spans 15 amino acids. V was shortened by 8 bases and J by 1 base, with 17 bases between the two germline ends. Germline V gene lookup returns CDR1 SNHLY and CDR2 FYNNEI. CDR3 DNA sequence: TGTGCCAGCCCTCTGGAGGGCAGGCCGAACACTGAAGCTTTCTTT. Translated, it gives CASPLEGRPNTEAFF.

This clone appeared a single time. V usage is TRBV4-2 and J usage is TRBJ2-3; 9 nucleotides match TRBD1. V dropped 3 bases and J dropped 5; count of bases not matched to a gene: 9. The CDR3 has 16 residues. The germline gives CDR1 LGHNA, CDR2 YNFKEQ. CDR3 amino acids: CASSQNPGQGRDTQYF. In DNA form, the CDR3 reads TGTGCCAGCAGCCAGAATCCGGGACAGGGCAGAGATACGCAGTATTTT.

The V gene is TRBV5-6, the J gene TRBJ1-2; the D gene is possibly TRBD1 (6 bases). Per the germline V gene, CDR1 is SGHDT and CDR2 is YYEEEE. Trimming took off 4 bases at V and 3 bases at J, with 13 bases between the two ends. The CDR3 loop spans 14 amino acids. The CDR3, as DNA: TGTGCCAGCAGCCTTCGGGGGGCAGACTATGGCTACACCTTC. Protein sequence: CASSLRGADYGYTF.

The chain is built from TRBV25-1 and TRBJ1-5; 12 bases map to TRBD1. The CDR3 runs to 13 residues. V shed 7 bases and J 10 bases; nucleotides not matched to a gene: 5. From germline, CDR1 is MGHDK and CDR2 SYGVNS. This CDR3 is CASNPGTGGPQHF. Written as DNA, the CDR3 is TGTGCCAGCAACCCCGGGACAGGGGGCCCCCAGCATTTT.

This clone has just a few counts. The chain recombines TRBV19 with TRBJ1-5; D remains unclear. The length of the CDR3 is 14 residues. Trimming left V 5 bases short and J 2 bases short, with 10 bases between. Per germline, CDR1 LNHDA and CDR2 SQIVND (reference sequence). The CDR3: CASSADGRNQPQHF. The CDR3 bases are TGTGCCAGTAGTGCGGATGGTCGCAATCAGCCCCAGCATTTT.

This chain links TRBV4-1 with TRBJ2-1; maybe TRBD1 (5 bases). Germline loops: CDR1 MGHRA, CDR2 YSYEKL. V lost 0 bases, J lost 2 bases, and 20 bases lay in between. There are 19 residues in the CDR3. The CDR3 bases are TGCGCCAGCAGCCAAGATAGTCCGGTCCTTCAGGGCGCCTACAATGAGCAGTTCTTC. Translating it yields CASSQDSPVLQGAYNEQFF.

The chain links TRBV5-5 to TRBJ1-2; TRBD1 is a possible D gene (5 bases). The CDR3 is 14 amino acids. The V and J ends lost 6 bases and 5 bases respectively, with 17 bases between them. Germline-derived CDR1 and CDR2 are SGHKS and YYEKEE (reference sequence). The CDR3: CASTRGRGSYGYTF. The CDR3 nucleotides are TGTGCCAGCACCCGAGGGAGGGGCAGTTATGGCTACACCTTC.

The rearrangement links TRBV12-3 or TRBV12-4 to TRBJ2-1; 10 bases align to TRBD2. The CDR3 has 12 amino acids. The ends lost 9 bases at V and 12 bases at J; junction bases unmatched: 8. The CDR3 nucleotides read TGTGCCAGTGAGGGGATAGCGGGGGGGCAGTTCTTC. Residues: CASEGIAGGQFF.

This chain joins TRBV18 and TRBJ2-6; 11 positions match TRBD1. V lost 5 bases, J lost 2 bases, and 8 bases stayed unmatched. The CDR3 is 18 residues long. Per germline, CDR1 KGHSH and CDR2 LQKENI. CDR3 sequence: CASSTMGQGVTGANVLTF. The CDR3 DNA reads TGTGCCAGCTCAACTATGGGACAGGGGGTTACTGGGGCCAACGTCCTGACTTTC.

The gene calls are TRBV3-1 (or the pseudogene TRBV3-2) and TRBJ1-2; D perhaps matches TRBD1 (6 bases). This CDR3 is built from 14 residues. Germline-derived CDR1 and CDR2 are LGHDT and YNNKEL (reference sequence). The V and J ends lost 3 bases and 5 bases respectively, with 13 bases between them. The CDR3 DNA is TGTGCCAGCAGCCACGGAGGGGGAGGGTATGGCTACACCTTC. It encodes CASSHGGGGYGYTF.

V gene TRBV3-1 (or the pseudogene TRBV3-2) combines with J gene TRBJ2-7; D uncertain. Germline V gene sequence: CDR1 LGHDT, CDR2 YNNKEL (reference sequence). There are 14 residues in the CDR3. Trimming removed 3 bases from V and 4 bases from J, with 13 bases in between. The CDR3 coding sequence is TGTGCCAGCAGCCAGTCAGGATCGTCTTACGAGCAGTACTTC. Residues: CASSQSGSSYEQYF.

In its sample, this clone was seen once. Other DNA sequences in the same sample also yield this CDR3. This chain uses TRBV13 with TRBJ2-5, with D uncertain. Between the trimmed V and J ends, which lost 0 bases and 3 bases, there was a span of 2 bases. This CDR3 comprises 12 residues. Germline assignment: CDR1 PRHDT and CDR2 FYEKMQ (reference sequence). The DNA for the CDR3 is TGTGCCAGCAGCTTAGGCGAAGAGACCCAGTACTTC. Amino acids: CASSLGEETQYF.

CDR3 in amino acids: CASSQRVYTEAFF. CDR3 in DNA: TGTGCCAGCAGCCAGAGGGTATACACTGAAGCTTTCTTT. V gene TRBV3-1 (or the pseudogene TRBV3-2) combines with J gene TRBJ1-1; no clear D. Trimming left V 3 bases short and J 3 bases short, with 8 bases between. Germline V lookup: CDR1 LGHDT, CDR2 YNNKEL (reference sequence). The CDR3 is made up of 13 amino acids.